The rows below give T cell receptor beta chains drawn from one sample of a study of T cell responses to AZD1222 COVID-19 vaccine. Measured with immunoSEQ multiplex PCR; TCRdb has only the in-frame clones, and not every one. This table has about 130,000 clones, about 90% appearing once. This specimen consisted of peripheral blood, obtained on day 0 of AZD1222 vaccination. The receptors were sampled from an adult in good health. Both conserved end residues are part of each CDR3. A D gene is named only where the DNA matches it firmly. Where a row states a size, it is once, few, many or the class of an expanded clone; other rows omit it.

j_gene	d_gene	abundance	v_gene	CDR3aa
TRBJ2-7	.	.	TRBV7-2	CASSSRRDSYEQYF
TRBJ2-7	.	.	TRBV5-1	CASSSDGQYNSYEQYF
TRBJ1-5	TRBD1	few	TRBV12-3/TRBV12-4	CASRRQGDQPQHF
TRBJ2-3	.	.	TRBV30	CAWTRRGLTDTQYF
TRBJ2-6	.	.	TRBV7-2	CASSPFRGRGANVLTF
TRBJ1-6	.	.	TRBV19	CASSIMRLQTGYNSPLHF
TRBJ1-2	.	.	TRBV2	CASSTVRGADGYTF
TRBJ2-2	TRBD2	.	TRBV11-2	CASSLRLANAGELFF
TRBJ2-2	.	.	TRBV14	CASSQGSDRKVSTGELFF
TRBJ2-5	TRBD2	.	TRBV7-2	CASRPGGATETQYF
TRBJ1-1	.	.	TRBV6-5	CASSATADTEAFF
TRBJ1-6	.	.	TRBV15	CATSRGSGAGFSPLHF
TRBJ2-2	TRBD1	.	TRBV27	CASRNNRGANTGELFF
TRBJ2-2	.	.	TRBV6-2/TRBV6-3	CASSYPLFGGGTGELFF
TRBJ1-1	.	.	TRBV5-5	CASIPGGGTEAFF
TRBJ1-2	.	.	TRBV25-1	CASTPSTGGYTF